These 32 T cell receptor beta chains were all obtained from the same sample, sequenced in a study of beta chain features in type 1 diabetes. Reverse transcription of all isolated RNA meant that expressed TCRB transcripts were sequenced. The method was immunoSEQ multiplex PCR; TCRdb's version includes in-frame clones alone and lacks a portion of them. In the table there are 300,000 to 450,000 clones, roughly 13% of which are singletons. The antigens these receptors bind are not known. General study findings and limits: When Type 1 diabetes patients were examined, their TCRB CDR3s proved moderately but significantly shorter in all four CD4+ subsets.

What was sequenced was naive CD4+ T cells from blood. All receptors come from a woman between 18 and 29 years old with type 1 diabetes.

The rearrangement uses TRBV18 and TRBJ1-5; 9 nucleotides agree with TRBD1. With 2 bases clipped from V and 5 bases from J, the junction kept 4 bases outside the gene matches. The germline CDR1 and CDR2 sequences are KGHSH and LQKENI. This CDR3 is 15 amino acids long. The CDR3 sequence is CASSPGDRVDQPQHF. CDR3 in DNA: TGTGCCAGCTCACCAGGGGACAGGGTTGATCAGCCCCAGCATTTT.

This clone was seen only a few times. The chain has TRBV11-2 and TRBJ1-6, with unresolved D. The V end was cut by 1 base, the J end by 0 bases, with 7 bases between. The CDR3 extends over 16 amino acids. Germline V gives CDR1 SGHAT, CDR2 FQNNGV. CDR3 in DNA: TGTGCCAGCAGCTTAGGTCACAACTCCTATAATTCACCCCTCCACTTT. It yields the protein CASSLGHNSYNSPLHF.

This clone was picked up a small number of times. CDR3 loop: CAISRSGGVNTEAFF. CDR3 DNA: TGTGCCATCAGTCGCTCAGGGGGCGTGAACACTGAAGCTTTCTTT. V usage is TRBV10-3 and J usage is TRBJ1-1; TRBD1 aligns across 8 bases. Trimming at V came to 5 bases and at J to 0 bases, leaving 5 bases not matched to a gene. The CDR3 covers 15 residues. Germline CDR1 ENHRY, CDR2 SYGVKD.

J is TRBJ2-5 and V is TRBV7-3, with D possibly being TRBD1 (5 bases). Germline CDR1 is SGHTA and CDR2 is FQGTGA. The CDR3 consists of 13 residues. V was trimmed by 4 bases and J by 5 bases, leaving 11 bases between them. CDR3 DNA sequence: TGTGCCAGCAGCTGGAGACAGCACGAGACCCAGTACTTC. It yields the protein CASSWRQHETQYF.

A few counts support this clone. The genes are TRBV6-1 and TRBJ2-7, with a tentative D call TRBD2 (6 bases). Trimming removed 4 bases at V and 1 base at J, with 17 bases between. Per the germline V gene, CDR1 is MNHNS and CDR2 is SASEGT. This CDR3 is built from 16 residues. CDR3 protein: CASSGPRAGISYEQYF. CDR3 coding DNA: TGTGCCAGCAGTGGGCCGCGGGCGGGGATTTCCTACGAGCAGTACTTC.

The table lists this clone with a count of one. The V and J genes are TRBV6-5 and TRBJ2-5, with D tentatively TRBD2 (6 bases). The V gene's germline CDR1 is MNHEY and CDR2 SVGAGI. V lost 8 bases and J 4 bases, leaving 11 bases between the germline ends. The CDR3 has 12 amino acids. CDR3 residues: CASPRLVETQYF. DNA for the CDR3: TGTGCCAGCCCGAGACTAGTAGAGACCCAGTACTTC.

This clone came up a few times. V usage is TRBV25-1 and J usage is TRBJ1-2; 7 nucleotides match TRBD1. Per germline, CDR1 MGHDK and CDR2 SYGVNS. The CDR3 extends over 16 amino acids. The ends lost 2 bases at V and 2 bases at J; junction bases unmatched: 8. The CDR3 protein is CASSERSGQFNYGYTF. The CDR3, as DNA: TGTGCCAGCAGTGAACGGTCGGGACAGTTCAACTATGGCTACACCTTC.

This clone has more than one count but fewer than ten. This sequence joins TRBV28 and TRBJ1-1; TRBD1 agrees at 7 bases. Per the germline V gene, CDR1 is MDHEN and CDR2 is SYDVKM. The CDR3 loop spans 18 amino acids. After removal of 5 bases from V and 0 bases from J, the junction contained 15 bases not matched to a gene. The CDR3 loop is CASSPWTGQKGMNTEAFF. CDR3 nucleotides: TGTGCCAGCAGTCCGTGGACAGGCCAAAAGGGGATGAACACTGAAGCTTTCTTT.

This clone was seen more than once but under ten times. V is TRBV23-1 and J is TRBJ1-1, with 9 bases lining up with TRBD1. TRBV23-1 is known as an ORF, though its function is uncertain. The CDR3 loop spans 16 amino acids. The CDR3 loop is CAPPGQGGQRYTEAFF. The CDR3 coding sequence is TGCGCACCTCCGGGACAGGGAGGTCAACGATACACTGAAGCTTTCTTT.

This clone was observed a handful of times. The V and J genes are TRBV2 and TRBJ2-3, with 10 bases identical to TRBD2. Germline loops: CDR1 SNHLY, CDR2 FYNNEI. Trimming took 2 bases from V and 1 from J; bases not matched to a gene: 0. The length of the CDR3 is 15 residues. The CDR3 DNA reads as TGTGCCAGCAGTGAACTAGCGGGGGGCACAGATACGCAGTATTTT. It is translated as CASSELAGGTDTQYF. Supplemented by reference TRBV2 and TRBJ2-3, the full variable domain reads EPEVTQTPSHQVTQMGQEVILRCVPISNHLYFYWYRQILGQKVEFLVSFYNNEISEKSEIFDDQFSVERPDGSNFTLKIRSTKLEDSAMYFCASSELAGGTDTQYFGPGTRLTVL.

The V gene is TRBV9, the J gene TRBJ1-2, with D perhaps TRBD1 (6 bases). The CDR3 consists of 15 residues. Trimming removed 3 bases from V and 3 bases from J, with 15 bases in between. Germline values: CDR1 SGDLS, CDR2 YYNGEE. CDR3 region: CASSEGTPAHYGYTF. The CDR3 DNA sequence: TGTGCCAGCAGCGAAGGGACACCTGCCCACTATGGCTACACCTTC.

This chain joins TRBV7-8 and TRBJ2-7; D is undetermined. The CDR3 loop spans 14 amino acids. Germline V gives CDR1 SGHVS, CDR2 FQNEAQ. V was clipped by 1 base and J by 2 bases, with 9 bases between them. The DNA for the CDR3 is TGTGCCAGCAGCTTAGTAACAGATACCTACGAGCAGTACTTC. Its protein product is CASSLVTDTYEQYF.

The sample holds a few counts of this clone. The V and J genes are TRBV7-8 and TRBJ2-7; 11 nucleotides align to TRBD2. Trimming removed 5 bases from V and 1 base from J; junction bases left unmatched: 13. Germline values: CDR1 SGHVS, CDR2 FQNEAQ. The CDR3 spans 18 residues. The CDR3 protein is CASSPTGTSGGGSYEQYF. As DNA, the CDR3 is TGTGCCAGCAGCCCTACCGGGACTAGCGGAGGAGGGTCCTACGAGCAGTACTTC.

This clone has just a few counts. The CDR3 region is CASSHYTSGTQYF. The CDR3 coding sequence is TGCGCCAGCAGCCACTACACCTCGGGGACCCAGTACTTC. This sequence joins TRBV4-3 and TRBJ2-5; D is unclear. V was cut by 3 bases and J by 7 bases, with 12 bases left in between. The CDR3 is 13 amino acids. In germline, CDR1 is LGHNA, CDR2 YSLEER.

The chain joins TRBV7-9 to TRBJ2-5, with 10 bases lining up with TRBD2. CDR1 is SEHNR, CDR2 FQNEAQ, per germline (reference sequence). This CDR3 region has 14 residues. V shed 5 bases, J shed 1 base, and the junction held 1 base outside the gene matches. CDR3 amino acids: CASSRTSGQETQYF. In DNA, the CDR3 is TGTGCCAGCAGCCGGACTAGCGGCCAAGAGACCCAGTACTTC.

This clone was observed a few times. V and J are TRBV7-9 and TRBJ1-2; possible D gene TRBD1, 5 bases. The CDR3 runs to 14 residues. Germline values: CDR1 SEHNR, CDR2 FQNEAQ (reference sequence). V was shortened by 2 bases and J by 4 bases, with 11 bases between the two germline ends. CDR3 sequence reads: CASSLKSDSYGYTF. CDR3 coding DNA: TGTGCCAGCAGCTTAAAGTCCGACAGCTATGGCTACACCTTC.

This chain joins TRBV6-5 and TRBJ1-2, with 10 bases aligning to TRBD1. J gave up 4 bases and V 6 bases, and 5 bases lay outside the gene matches. The CDR3 runs to 14 residues. From germline, CDR1 is MNHEY and CDR2 SVGAGI. The CDR3 nucleotides are TGTGCCAGCAGCCAGGGACAGGGGATCTATGGCTACACCTTC. It is translated as CASSQGQGIYGYTF.

The rearrangement uses TRBV4-1 and TRBJ1-2; D ambiguous. CDR1 is MGHRA and CDR2 is YSYEKL in the germline V gene. V lost 8 bases and J lost 0, with 10 bases in between. This CDR3 is built from 13 residues. CDR3 bases: TGCGCCAGCCGACTCAGTTCTAACTATGGCTACACCTTC. Translation gives CASRLSSNYGYTF.

This chain uses TRBV7-2 with TRBJ2-4; no clear D gene. V lost 0 bases to trimming and J lost 9 bases, with 9 bases between them. The germline gives CDR1 SGHTA, CDR2 FQGNSA. There are 13 residues in the CDR3. CDR3 in DNA: TGTGCCAGCAGCTTAGCCAAAAGTAGCATTCAGTACTTC. Amino acids: CASSLAKSSIQYF.

J is TRBJ1-1 and V is TRBV5-1; D may be TRBD1 (6 bases). V was pared by 4 bases and J by 3 bases, with 16 bases between. The CDR3 covers 15 residues. Germline CDR1 SGHRS, CDR2 YFSETQ. The CDR3 DNA reads TGCGCCAGCAGCAGATACAGGGTGGGGGACACTGAAGCTTTCTTT. Amino acid sequence: CASSRYRVGDTEAFF.

The gene calls are TRBV25-1 and TRBJ2-7, with 12 bases aligning to TRBD2. V trimming: 4 bases; J trimming: 4 bases; junction bases outside the gene matches: 14. The CDR3 has 18 residues. Germline V gene lookup returns CDR1 MGHDK and CDR2 SYGVNS. The CDR3 DNA is TGTGCCAGCAGTGCAATAGGATTTAGAACTAGCGGGAGGTACGAGCAGTACTTC. This sequence encodes CASSAIGFRTSGRYEQYF.

In this sample, this clone turned up a few times. The chain carries TRBV21-1 and TRBJ1-2. TRBV21-1 is assigned pseudogene status. This CDR3 is built from 14 residues. CDR3 bases: TGTGCCAGCCATCCGGGGTTTAGTTTTCATGGCTACACCTTC. Translation: CASHPGFSFHGYTF.

The table lists this clone with a few counts. The chain is built from TRBV15 and TRBJ1-4, with 8 bases fitting TRBD1. With V trimmed by 3 bases and J by 6 bases, 9 bases remained unmatched. CDR1 and CDR2 from the germline V gene are LNHNV and YYDKDF (reference sequence). This CDR3 has 16 residues. The CDR3 sequence: CATSRDRAVGDEKLFF. CDR3 DNA sequence: TGTGCCACCAGCAGGGACAGGGCGGTAGGGGATGAAAAACTGTTTTTT.

This clone was found a few times. The rearrangement joins TRBV4-2 to TRBJ2-7; D perhaps matches TRBD2 (6 bases). Germline loops: CDR1 LGHNA, CDR2 YNFKEQ. The CDR3 consists of 16 residues. V was trimmed by 4 bases and J by 0 bases, leaving 16 bases between them. The CDR3 loop is CASSPSLATSSYEQYF. In DNA, the CDR3 is TGTGCCAGCAGCCCATCTCTAGCGACCTCCTCCTACGAGCAGTACTTC.

A remark on this clone: This same CDR3 is encoded by further DNA sequences in the sample. CDR3 bases: TGCGCCAGCAGCATTGGGACAGGGGGCAATCAGCCCCAGCATTTT. Protein: CASSIGTGGNQPQHF. V usage is TRBV5-1 and J usage is TRBJ1-5, with 10 bases matching TRBD1. J gave up 2 bases and V 4 bases, and 3 bases lay outside the gene matches. Per the germline V gene, CDR1 is SGHRS and CDR2 is YFSETQ. The CDR3 loop spans 15 amino acids.

V is TRBV5-4 and J is TRBJ1-1; TRBD1 aligns across 7 bases. The J segment lost 1 base and the V segment lost 5 bases, leaving 5 bases of the junction unmatched. Germline CDR1 and CDR2: SGHNT and YYREEE (reference sequence). This CDR3 spans 14 amino acids. CDR3 bases: TGTGCCAGCAGTTGGGGACAGAAGAACACTGAAGCTTTCTTT. As protein: CASSWGQKNTEAFF.

This clone was seen only a few times. The rearrangement links TRBV4-1 to TRBJ2-5; TRBD2 matches 9 bases. This CDR3 has 14 residues. V was pared by 5 bases and J by 5 bases, with 6 bases of the junction left unmatched. In germline, CDR1 is MGHRA, CDR2 YSYEKL. CDR3 DNA sequence: TGCGCCAGCAGCGACCTAGCGGGGATTGAGACCCAGTACTTC. This encodes CASSDLAGIETQYF.

V and J are TRBV30 and TRBJ2-1; 10 nucleotides agree with TRBD2. Germline loops: CDR1 GTSNPN, CDR2 SVGIG (reference sequence). V lost 0 bases and J lost 6; bases outside the gene matches: 8. This CDR3 comprises 16 residues. CDR3 in amino acids: CAWSVSPSGRGNEQFF. The CDR3, as DNA: TGTGCCTGGAGTGTCTCCCCCAGCGGGAGGGGCAATGAGCAGTTCTTC. Variable domain in full (rest from reference TRBV30 and TRBJ2-1): SQTIHQWPATLVQPVGSPLSLECTVEGTSNPNLYWYRQAAGRGLQLLFYSVGIGQISSEVPQNLSASRPQDRQFILSSKKLLLSDSGFYLCAWSVSPSGRGNEQFFGPGTRLTVL.

In this sample, this clone turned up a few times. The chain employs TRBV5-4 and TRBJ2-5; 8 positions agree with TRBD2. The CDR3 has 15 amino acids. CDR1 is SGHNT, CDR2 YYREEE, per germline (reference sequence). Losses at the gene ends were 0 bases for V and 4 bases for J; bases not matched to a gene: 5. The chain's CDR3 is CASSLATSVRETQYF. The CDR3 DNA sequence: TGTGCCAGCAGCTTGGCGACTAGCGTCCGAGAGACCCAGTACTTC.

The chain uses TRBV28 and TRBJ1-1; 9 nucleotides line up with TRBD1. Trimming cost V 6 bases and J 5 bases; bases outside gene matches: 7. Germline V gene sequence: CDR1 MDHEN, CDR2 SYDVKM. CDR3 size: 14 residues. This CDR3 reads CASSPTGGMTEAFF. CDR3 in DNA: TGTGCCAGCAGCCCAACAGGGGGCATGACTGAAGCTTTCTTT.

This chain uses TRBV9 with TRBJ2-1, with TRBD2 matching 10 bases. The CDR3 is 17 residues long. V shed 4 bases and J 2 bases; nucleotides not matched to a gene: 9. Per the germline V gene, CDR1 is SGDLS and CDR2 is YYNGEE. The CDR3 DNA is TGTGCCAGCAGCTCACATAGCGGGAGGACCACCTACAATGAGCAGTTCTTC. The encoded protein is CASSSHSGRTTYNEQFF.

This clone was found a few times. The rearrangement links TRBV9 to TRBJ1-5; possible D gene TRBD1, 6 bases. Germline assignment: CDR1 SGDLS and CDR2 YYNGEE. This CDR3 has 15 residues. Trimming stripped 4 bases from V and 0 bases from J, with 11 bases between. CDR3 loop: CASSLRGSSNQPQHF. For the CDR3, the DNA is TGTGCCAGCAGCTTAAGGGGGTCTAGCAATCAGCCCCAGCATTTT.